One and the same sample provided the 2 T cell receptor beta chains below, sequenced in a study of blood T cell repertoires in COVID-19. Some clones are missing from TCRdb's copy, which holds only in-frame ones; the method was immunoSEQ multiplex PCR. The sample has about 250,000 clones, around nine tenths seen once. Sequenced input: PBMCs or T cells enriched from blood (not recorded which). The receptors were gathered from a woman between 18 and 30 years old who had recovered from COVID-19.

The CDR3 nucleotides read TGTGCCAGCAGCTTAAAGGCTAGCGGGGTCAATGAGCAGTTCTTC. Translating gives CASSLKASGVNEQFF. This chain connects TRBV11-2 to TRBJ2-1, with 9 positions matching TRBD2. There are 15 residues in the CDR3. Trimming removed 2 bases from V and 6 bases from J; junction bases left unmatched: 5. Germline values: CDR1 SGHAT, CDR2 FQNNGV.

The chain carries TRBV19 and TRBJ1-6; 8 bases line up with TRBD1. Germline-derived CDR1 and CDR2 are LNHDA and SQIVND (reference sequence). The CDR3 is 14 residues long. The V and J ends lost 4 bases and 10 bases, in that order; junction bases with no gene match: 6. The CDR3 reads CASSTGQGGSPLHF. CDR3 coding DNA: TGTGCCAGTAGTACTGGACAGGGCGGCTCACCCCTCCACTTT.